This TCR beta chain was observed in a study of T-cell reconstitution after alpha-beta-depleted transplantation in children. This CDR3 contains 12 residues. V lost 5 bases and J lost 3, with 5 bases in between. CDR1 is SGHVS and CDR2 is FQNEAQ in the germline V gene. Construction of the TCRbeta library involved unique molecular identifiers. TCRdb reprocessed the PCR reads with MiXCR, giving one entry per CDR3 protein. The sample lists approximately 590,000 distinct CDR3 sequences; roughly a tenth were seen once. This chain joins TRBV7-8 and TRBJ2-1; D remains ambiguous. Sample: PBMCs from the stem cell graft donor, taken from the stem cell graft. The clonotype was recovered from a human donor who donated a stem cell graft to a child with acute myeloid leukemia. The CDR3 coding sequence is TGTGCCAGCAGCGGGGTCTACAATGAGCAGTTCTTC. It specifies CASSGVYNEQFF. Full variable domain (outside the CDR3, taken from reference TRBV7-8 and TRBJ2-1): GAGVSQSPRYKVAKRGQDVALRCDPISGHVSLFWYQQALGQGPEFLTYFQNEAQLDKSGLPSDRFFAERPEGSVSTLKIQRTQQEDSAVYLCASSGVYNEQFFGPGTRLTVL.